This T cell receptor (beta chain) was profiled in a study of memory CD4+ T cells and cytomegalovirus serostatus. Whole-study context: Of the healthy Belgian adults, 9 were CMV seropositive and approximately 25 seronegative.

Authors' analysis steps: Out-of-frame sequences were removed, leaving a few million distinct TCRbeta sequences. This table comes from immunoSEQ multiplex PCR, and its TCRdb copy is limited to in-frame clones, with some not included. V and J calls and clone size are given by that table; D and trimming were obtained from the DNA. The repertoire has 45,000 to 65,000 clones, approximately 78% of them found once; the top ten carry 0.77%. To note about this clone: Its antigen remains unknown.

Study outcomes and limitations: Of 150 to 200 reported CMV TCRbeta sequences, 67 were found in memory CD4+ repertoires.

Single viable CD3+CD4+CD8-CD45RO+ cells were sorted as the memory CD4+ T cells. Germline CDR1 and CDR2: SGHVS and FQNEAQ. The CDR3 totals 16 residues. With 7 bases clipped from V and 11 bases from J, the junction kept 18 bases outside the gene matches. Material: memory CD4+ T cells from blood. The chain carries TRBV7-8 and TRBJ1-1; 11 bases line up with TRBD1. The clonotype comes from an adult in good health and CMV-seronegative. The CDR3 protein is CASTTTPRTGGVKAFF. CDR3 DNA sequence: TGTGCCAGCACCACTACCCCTAGGACAGGGGGCGTGAAGGCTTTCTTT.